Described below is a single TCR beta chain sequence and its context. The CDR3 has 14 amino acids. Trimming cost V 8 bases and J 5 bases; bases outside gene matches: 13. Germline loops: CDR1 DFQATT, CDR2 SNEGSKA (reference sequence). Together with a sample-barcoded 5' primer, a J-beta primer mix was included in a second PCR lasting 7 to 11 cycles. In TCRdb, the 5' RACE reads were re-called with MiXCR into one record per CDR3 protein. The sample consists of nearly 800,000 distinct CDR3 sequences, 20% to 30% of them appearing once. The source of the sample is a study of blood T cells in healthy people across ages. The same data also contributed to another study, on T cells of mothers and their children.

The genes are TRBV20-1 and TRBJ2-5; 8 positions agree with TRBD1. Sequenced input: blood. The TCR sequence derives from a boy between 5 and 17 years old in good health. CDR3 in amino acids: CSTTEWTGQETQYF. CDR3 DNA: TGCAGTACTACCGAATGGACAGGGCAGGAGACCCAGTACTTC.